These 20 T cell receptor beta chains share one sample of origin, sequenced in a study of response to subunit inactivated influenza vaccine. TCRdb called the RT-PCR reads again in MiXCR, with one record for every CDR3 protein. The sample includes some 300,000 distinct CDR3 sequences, roughly 20% of them seen just once. The input for sequencing was PBMCs from blood, taken less than 22 months after vaccination. The source is a man between 50 and 75 years old who received an inactivated influenza vaccine.

V usage is TRBV7-2 and J usage is TRBJ1-5; the D gene is possibly TRBD1 (6 bases). From germline, CDR1 is SGHTA and CDR2 FQGNSA. Trimming took 2 bases from V and 6 from J, leaving 14 bases between them. CDR3 length equals 15 residues. DNA for the CDR3: TGTGCCAGCAGCTTAAACAGGGCGGTTGGTCAGCCCCAGCATTTT. Amino acid sequence: CASSLNRAVGQPQHF.

This clonotype has at least ten counts. The V and J genes are TRBV29-1 and TRBJ1-5; a weak D match, TRBD1 (6 bases). This CDR3 region has 13 residues. With 5 bases removed from V and 4 bases from J, the gap between germline ends came to 12 bases. Germline V gene lookup returns CDR1 SQVTM and CDR2 ANQGSEA. Here the CDR3 DNA reads TGCAGCGTTTCTCCAGGGGCTAATCAGCCCCAGCATTTT. This gives the protein CSVSPGANQPQHF.

The rearrangement uses TRBV15 and TRBJ1-4, with unresolved D. This CDR3 has 13 amino acids. CDR1 LNHNV and CDR2 YYDKDF come from the germline V gene (reference sequence). Trimming removed 0 bases from V and 12 bases from J, with 11 bases in between. CDR3 in amino acids: CATSRDHYGELFF. CDR3 in DNA: TGTGCCACCAGCAGAGATCATTATGGGGAACTGTTTTTT.

This chain connects TRBV7-2 to TRBJ1-1; 9 positions agree with TRBD1. The CDR3 has 15 amino acids. The V and J ends lost 5 bases and 3 bases, in that order; junction bases with no gene match: 7. CDR1 is SGHTA and CDR2 is FQGNSA in the germline V gene. The DNA for the CDR3 is TGTGCCAGCAGCACTAAGACAGGGGGATACACTGAAGCTTTCTTT. Translating it yields CASSTKTGGYTEAFF.

Of note for this clonotype: The germline gene is not matched at one end of the junction; a read error may be the cause. The V and J genes are TRBV6-2 or TRBV6-3 and TRBJ2-5; D gene unclear. CDR1 and CDR2 (germline): MNHEY, SVGEGT. The CDR3 totals 15 residues. The CDR3 loop reads CASSYGGQSREAQYF. CDR3 in DNA: TGTGCCAGCAGTTACGGCGGCCAGTCAAGAGAGGCCCAGTACTTC.

The V gene is TRBV14, the J gene TRBJ2-3; the match to TRBD2 covers 11 bases. The V segment lost 4 bases and the J segment 2 bases; nucleotides outside the gene matches: 8. This CDR3 is built from 17 residues. Per germline, CDR1 SGHDN and CDR2 FVKESK. The DNA for the CDR3 is TGTGCCAGCAGCCCTCGAGGGACTAGCGGATACACAGATACGCAGTATTTT. Its translation: CASSPRGTSGYTDTQYF.

The gene calls are TRBV7-2 and TRBJ1-1; D remains ambiguous. V lost 2 bases, J lost 11 bases, and 12 bases lay in between. Looked up from germline, CDR1 is SGHTA and CDR2 is FQGNSA. The length of the CDR3 is 12 residues. The CDR3 sequence: CASSLFSSEAFF. DNA for the CDR3: TGTGCCAGCAGCTTATTTTCCTCGGAGGCTTTCTTT.

The rearrangement joins TRBV20-1 to TRBJ2-1, with unresolved D. V was pared by 7 bases and J by 7 bases, with 11 bases between. The CDR3 is 11 residues long. From germline, CDR1 is DFQATT and CDR2 SNEGSKA (reference sequence). CDR3 sequence (DNA): TGCAGTGGATTCGGTAGTAATGAGCAGTTCTTC. Its protein product is CSGFGSNEQFF.

A few counts support this clonotype. The V and J genes are TRBV7-3 and TRBJ2-1; 7 bases line up with TRBD1. The junction had 6 bases not matched to a gene; V was cut back by 6 bases and J by 1 base. Germline V lookup: CDR1 SGHTA, CDR2 FQGTGA. This CDR3 has 15 residues. CDR3 bases: TGTGCCAGCAGTGAGGGACAGAGTTCCTACAATGAGCAGTTCTTC. Its protein is CASSEGQSSYNEQFF.

Worth noting for this clonotype: It is likely a read error, because the conserved phenylalanine at the end of the CDR3 is missing. This chain uses TRBV6-1 with TRBJ1-5; D possibly corresponds to TRBD1 (6 bases). CDR1 and CDR2 from the germline V gene are MNHNS and SASEGT. The CDR3 runs 14 residues. The V gene lost 2 bases and the J gene lost 6 bases, with 11 bases spanning the gap. The chain's CDR3 is CASSENQGSQPQHI. CDR3 in DNA: TGTGCCAGCAGTGAAAATCAGGGGAGTCAGCCCCAGCATATT.

In this sample, this clonotype turned up many times. The V call is TRBV3-1, the J call TRBJ2-2; D uncertain. Germline V gives CDR1 LGHDT, CDR2 YNNKEL (reference sequence). The CDR3 runs to 13 residues. V shed 1 base and J shed 6 bases, with 6 bases lying between them. CDR3 sequence (DNA): TGTGCCAGCAGCCAAGTATTAGCCGGGGAGCTGTTTTTT. The encoded protein is CASSQVLAGELFF.

There are many counts of this clonotype. V and J are TRBV7-9 and TRBJ1-6; the match to TRBD1 covers 10 bases. From germline, CDR1 is SEHNR and CDR2 FQNEAQ (reference sequence). The CDR3 contains 14 residues. V trimming: 3 bases; J trimming: 9 bases; junction bases outside the gene matches: 2. The CDR3 spells CASSLGQGSSPLHF. For the CDR3, the DNA is TGTGCCAGCAGCTTGGGACAGGGGAGTTCACCCCTCCACTTT.

This clonotype was seen more than once but under ten times. The genes are TRBV30 and TRBJ1-1; D uncertain. Trimming removed 3 bases from V and 7 bases from J, with 6 bases in between. The V gene's germline CDR1 is GTSNPN and CDR2 SVGIG (reference sequence). The CDR3 length is 10 residues. The CDR3: CAWSRLEAFF. The CDR3 DNA is TGTGCCTGGAGCAGACTTGAAGCTTTCTTT.

This clonotype has just a few counts. V usage is TRBV11-2 and J usage is TRBJ1-1, with a possible D match to TRBD1 (5 bases). CDR1 and CDR2 (germline): SGHAT, FQNNGV. CDR3 size: 13 residues. Trimming cost V 7 bases and J 1 base, with 10 bases left between them. The CDR3 spells CASTYDRNTEAFF. DNA for the CDR3: TGTGCCAGCACATATGACAGGAACACTGAAGCTTTCTTT.

This clonotype appeared a few times. The rearrangement links TRBV4-1 to TRBJ1-2; tentatively, D is TRBD1 (6 bases). Germline CDR1 MGHRA, CDR2 YSYEKL. V was shortened by 2 bases and J by 6 bases, with 16 bases between the two germline ends. The CDR3 is 15 amino acids. The DNA for the CDR3 is TGCGCCAGCAGCCAACCCGGGACAACTAAAAATGGCTACACCTTC. It yields the protein CASSQPGTTKNGYTF.

This clonotype was observed a few times. The CDR3 spells CASSQESRYGYGYTF. CDR3 DNA: TGTGCCAGCAGCCAAGAATCGCGCTATGGCTATGGCTACACCTTC. The rearrangement uses TRBV3-1 and TRBJ1-2; D is unclear. There are 15 residues in the CDR3. The germline V gene encodes CDR1 LGHDT and CDR2 YNNKEL (reference sequence). Trimming stripped 0 bases from V and 4 bases from J, with 12 bases between.

The chain has TRBV4-3 and TRBJ2-3; D call uncertain. This CDR3 has 14 amino acids. V lost 0 bases to trimming and J lost 6 bases, with 10 bases between them. CDR1 is LGHNA, CDR2 YSLEER, per germline. The CDR3 reads CASSQELSSDTQYF. The DNA for the CDR3 is TGCGCCAGCAGCCAAGAGTTATCTTCGGATACGCAGTATTTT.

This clonotype showed up just a few times. The chain combines TRBV5-1 with TRBJ2-1; D uncertain. CDR3 size: 13 residues. Trimming removed 4 bases at V and 7 bases at J, with 12 bases between. The germline gives CDR1 SGHRS, CDR2 YFSETQ. DNA for the CDR3: TGCGCCAGCAGCCCCCCCCGCGATAATGAGCAGTTCTTC. Translation gives CASSPPRDNEQFF.

V and J are TRBV20-1 and TRBJ1-6; 9 nucleotides match TRBD1. The germline CDR1 and CDR2 sequences are DFQATT and SNEGSKA (reference sequence). This CDR3 contains 14 residues. V was clipped by 3 bases and J by 8 bases; unmatched bases: 5. The CDR3 loop reads CSARSRQGDSPLHF. CDR3 DNA: TGCAGTGCTAGGTCAAGACAGGGGGATTCACCCCTCCACTTT.

This clonotype came up a few times. The chain recombines TRBV7-9 with TRBJ1-2; D possibly corresponds to TRBD1 (5 bases). Germline V gene data show CDR1 as SEHNR and CDR2 as FQNEAQ (reference sequence). V dropped 0 bases and J dropped 5 bases, with 7 bases sitting between them. The CDR3 has 13 amino acids. CDR3 amino acids: CASSLAGVYGYTF. The CDR3 bases are TGTGCCAGCAGCTTAGCAGGGGTTTATGGCTACACCTTC.